Given below is one TCR beta chain in context. The assay was immunoSEQ multiplex PCR, and TCRdb's table has in-frame clones only and misses some. This sample has some 120,000 clones, with roughly 90% found just once. The data derive from a study of T cell responses to AZD1222 COVID-19 vaccine. This clonotype was obtained from an adult in good health. This sample comprised peripheral blood, obtained on day 0 of AZD1222 vaccination.

CDR3 sequence: CASSLGLAYEQYF. The CDR3 DNA sequence: TGTGCCAGCAGTCTGGGACTAGCCTACGAGCAGTACTTC. This chain connects TRBV6-5 to TRBJ2-7, with 8 bases fitting TRBD2. CDR3 size: 13 residues. Per germline, CDR1 MNHEY and CDR2 SVGAGI. J lost 2 bases, V lost 5 bases, and 2 bases had no gene match.